This entry describes one T cell receptor (beta chain). Antigen specificity is unknown. Donors were ostensibly healthy at sampling, although undocumented immune exposures were probable. The germline V gene encodes CDR1 SGHTA and CDR2 FQGTGA. CDR3 length: 12 residues. The V end was cut by 2 bases, the J end by 6 bases, with 6 bases between. Researchers ran the PCR with 60 Vbeta and 13 Jbeta primers. Measured with immunoSEQ multiplex PCR; TCRdb has only the in-frame clones, and not every one. The table shows 68,000 or so clones, with roughly four fifths occurring only once. The data are from a study of cytomegalovirus exposure and HLA in healthy donors. Study-wide results and limits: A later analysis found TCR association rates differed by HLA locus, highest for DRB1 and lowest for HLA-C. Cytomegalovirus association was assigned to about 180 TCR beta chains. Productive status was seen about 90% or about 30% of the time for most TCR beta V segments in an earlier analysis.

The chain uses TRBV7-3 and TRBJ2-3, with D possibly TRBD1 on 5 matching bases. The sequenced sample was PBMCs. This clonotype was sampled from a human donor in good health. This CDR3 is CASSLGADTQYF. The CDR3 DNA reads as TGTGCCAGCAGCTTAGGGGCTGATACGCAGTATTTT. The entire variable domain, with the rest obtained from reference TRBV7-3 and TRBJ2-3, is as follows: GAGVSQTPSNKVTEKGKYVELRCDPISGHTALYWYRQSLGQGPEFLIYFQGTGAADDSGLPNDRFFAVRPEGSVSTLKIQRTERGDSAVYLCASSLGADTQYFGPGTRLTVL.